The sequence of this T cell receptor (beta chain) was determined in a study of T cells in Graves' hyperthyroidism and ophthalmopathy. This clonotype was seen many times. The antigen is undetermined. The study, taken as a whole, reports: Most expanded thyroid clonotypes above 0.001 recurred in blood.

Germline V lookup: CDR1 SGHTS, CDR2 YDEGEE. The CDR3 is 17 amino acids. Trimming pared 1 base from V and 0 bases from J, leaving 15 bases between. Amplified regions were TCR beta CDR3 sequences from RNA transcripts. Carried out on the TCR CDR3, a first-round RT-PCR used the HTBI primer set. A single record per CDR3 protein comes from TCRdb applying MiXCR to the multiplex PCR reads. Counted here are 700,000 or so distinct CDR3 sequences, roughly 14% occurring once; the ten biggest clones make up around 13%. The chain uses TRBV5-8 and TRBJ2-3; perhaps TRBD2 as D (6 bases). The sequenced material came from blood. The clonotype comes from a woman in her forties or fifties with Graves' ophthalmopathy. The CDR3 protein is CASSLKGTGTSTDTQYF. For the CDR3, the DNA is TGTGCCAGCAGCTTGAAGGGGACTGGGACTAGCACAGATACGCAGTATTTT.